This entry concerns a single T cell receptor (beta chain). The antigen remains unidentified. This sample was included in a study of shared clonotypes between healthy human individuals. Study background: Donors, aged 18 to 49, were two women and three men.

General study findings and limits: Researchers found naive subsets generally carried larger estimated richness than memory subsets.

Each sample came from a Caucasian adult donor living in Nashville, Tennessee. Some clones are missing from TCRdb's copy, which holds only in-frame ones; the method was immunoSEQ multiplex PCR. The repertoire includes about 1,500,000 clones, roughly 96% of them detected once, and over 1% sits in the top ten. Sequenced input: naive CD4+ T cells sorted from blood. The subset denotes: CD45RA+ positively selected. The origin of this receptor is a man in his thirties or forties in good health.

The chain's CDR3 is CASSLEGRSSYEQYF. CDR3 nucleotide sequence: TGTGCCAGCAGCTTGGAGGGCAGGAGCTCCTACGAGCAGTACTTC. This chain joins TRBV5-6 and TRBJ2-7; the D is unclear. There are 15 residues in the CDR3. From germline, CDR1 is SGHDT and CDR2 YYEEEE. The V and J ends lost 0 bases and 0 bases respectively, with 10 bases between them.